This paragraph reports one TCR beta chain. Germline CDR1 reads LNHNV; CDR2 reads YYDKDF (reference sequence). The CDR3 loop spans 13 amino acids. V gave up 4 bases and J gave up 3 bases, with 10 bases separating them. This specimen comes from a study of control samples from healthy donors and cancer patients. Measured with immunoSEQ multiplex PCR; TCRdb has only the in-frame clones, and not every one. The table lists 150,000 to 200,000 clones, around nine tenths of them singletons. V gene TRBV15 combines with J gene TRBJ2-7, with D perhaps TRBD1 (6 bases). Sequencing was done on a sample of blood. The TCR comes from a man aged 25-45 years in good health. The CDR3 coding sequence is TGTGCCACCAGCACCGGACAGAACTACGAGCAGTACTTC. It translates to CATSTGQNYEQYF.